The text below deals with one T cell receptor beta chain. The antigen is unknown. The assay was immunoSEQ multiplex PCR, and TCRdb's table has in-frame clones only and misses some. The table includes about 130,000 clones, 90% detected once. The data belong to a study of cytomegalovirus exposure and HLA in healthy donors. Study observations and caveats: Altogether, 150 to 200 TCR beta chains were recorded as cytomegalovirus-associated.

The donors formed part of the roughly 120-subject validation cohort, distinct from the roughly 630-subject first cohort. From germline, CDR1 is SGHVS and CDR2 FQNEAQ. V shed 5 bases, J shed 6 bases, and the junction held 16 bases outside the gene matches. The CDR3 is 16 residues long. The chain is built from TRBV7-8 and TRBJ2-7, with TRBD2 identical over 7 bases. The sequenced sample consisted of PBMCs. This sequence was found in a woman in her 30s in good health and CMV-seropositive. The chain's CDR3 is CASSPTLREAGIEQYF. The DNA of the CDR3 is TGTGCCAGCAGCCCGACCCTCCGGGAGGCAGGGATCGAGCAGTACTTC.